This paragraph reports one TCR beta chain. This record belongs to a study of T cell responses to AZD1222 COVID-19 vaccine. Measured with immunoSEQ multiplex PCR; TCRdb has only the in-frame clones, and not every one. In the table there are some 80,000 clones, roughly 80% of which are singletons. Germline V CDR1 and CDR2: LGHDT, YNNKEL (reference sequence). The CDR3 extends over 15 amino acids. V lost 0 bases and J 0 bases, leaving 6 bases between the germline ends. The chain carries TRBV3-1 (or the pseudogene TRBV3-2) and TRBJ2-1; D not certain. Sequencing was performed on peripheral blood, taken 28 days after the second dose of the MenACWY control vaccine. The sequence derives from an adult who received the MenACWY meningococcal vaccine as a control. In DNA form, the CDR3 reads TGTGCCAGCAGCCAAGATACTCGCTCCTACAATGAGCAGTTCTTC. Its protein is CASSQDTRSYNEQFF.